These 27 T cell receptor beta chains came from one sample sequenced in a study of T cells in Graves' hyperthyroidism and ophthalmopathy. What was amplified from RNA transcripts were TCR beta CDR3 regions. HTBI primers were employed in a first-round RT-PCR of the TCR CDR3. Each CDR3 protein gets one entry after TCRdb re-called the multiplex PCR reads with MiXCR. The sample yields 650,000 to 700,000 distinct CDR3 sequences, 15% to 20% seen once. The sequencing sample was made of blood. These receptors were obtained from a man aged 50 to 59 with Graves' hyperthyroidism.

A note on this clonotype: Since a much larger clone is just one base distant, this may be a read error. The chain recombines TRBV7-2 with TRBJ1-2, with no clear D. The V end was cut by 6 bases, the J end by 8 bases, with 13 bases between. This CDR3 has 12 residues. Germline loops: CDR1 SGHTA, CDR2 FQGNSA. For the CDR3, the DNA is TGTGCCAGCAGGAGGACGTGGCGCGGCTACACCTTC. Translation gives CASRRTWRGYTF. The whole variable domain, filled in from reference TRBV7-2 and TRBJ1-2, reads GAGVSQSPSNKVTEKGKDVELRCDPISGHTALYWYRQSLGQGLEFLIYFQGNSAPDKSGLPSDRFSAERTGGSVSTLTIQRTQQEDSAVYLCASRRTWRGYTFGSGTRLTVV.

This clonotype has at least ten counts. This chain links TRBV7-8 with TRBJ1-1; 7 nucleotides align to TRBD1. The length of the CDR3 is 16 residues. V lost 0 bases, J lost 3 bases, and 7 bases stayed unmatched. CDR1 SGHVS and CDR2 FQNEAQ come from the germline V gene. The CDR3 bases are TGTGCCAGCAGCTTAGCGGGACAGAAGAAGGACACTGAAGCTTTCTTT. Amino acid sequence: CASSLAGQKKDTEAFF. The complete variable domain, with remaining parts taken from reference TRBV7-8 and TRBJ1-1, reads GAGVSQSPRYKVAKRGQDVALRCDPISGHVSLFWYQQALGQGPEFLTYFQNEAQLDKSGLPSDRFFAERPEGSVSTLKIQRTQQEDSAVYLCASSLAGQKKDTEAFFGQGTRLTVV.

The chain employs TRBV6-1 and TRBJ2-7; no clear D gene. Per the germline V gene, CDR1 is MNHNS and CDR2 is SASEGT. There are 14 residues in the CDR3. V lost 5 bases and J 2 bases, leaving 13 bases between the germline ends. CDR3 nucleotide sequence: TGTGCCAGCAGTATTAACGGACCTACCTACGAGCAGTACTTC. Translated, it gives CASSINGPTYEQYF.

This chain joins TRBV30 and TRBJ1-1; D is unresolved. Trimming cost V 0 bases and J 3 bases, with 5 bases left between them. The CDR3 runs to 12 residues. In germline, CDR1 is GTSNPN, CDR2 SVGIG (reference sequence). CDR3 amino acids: CAWSVLYTEAFF. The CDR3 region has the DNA TGTGCCTGGAGTGTACTTTACACTGAAGCTTTCTTT.

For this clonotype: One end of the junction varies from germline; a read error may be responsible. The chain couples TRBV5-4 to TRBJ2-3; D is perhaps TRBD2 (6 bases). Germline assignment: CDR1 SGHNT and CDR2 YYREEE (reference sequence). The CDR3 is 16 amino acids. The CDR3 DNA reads TGTGCCGGCAGCTTTTCCCCGGATCCGGGGGCAGATACGCAGTATTTT. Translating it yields CAGSFSPDPGADTQYF.

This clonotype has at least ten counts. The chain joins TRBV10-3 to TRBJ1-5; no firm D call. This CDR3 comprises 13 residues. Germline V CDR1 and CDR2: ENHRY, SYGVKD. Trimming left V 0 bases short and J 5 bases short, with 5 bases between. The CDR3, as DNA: TGTGCCATCAGTGAGTCGGAATATCAGCCCCAGCATTTT. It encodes CAISESEYQPQHF.

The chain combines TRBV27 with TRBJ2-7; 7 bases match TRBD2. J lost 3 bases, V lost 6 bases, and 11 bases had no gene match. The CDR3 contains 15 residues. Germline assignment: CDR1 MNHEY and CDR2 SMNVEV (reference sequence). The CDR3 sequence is CASSWSSGALYEQYF. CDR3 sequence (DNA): TGTGCCAGCAGCTGGTCGAGCGGGGCCCTCTACGAGCAGTACTTC.

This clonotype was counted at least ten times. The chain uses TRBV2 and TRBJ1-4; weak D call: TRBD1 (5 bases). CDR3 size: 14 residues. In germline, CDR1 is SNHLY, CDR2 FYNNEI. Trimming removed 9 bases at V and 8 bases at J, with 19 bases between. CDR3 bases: TGTGCCAGTTATACAGGAAGGAAAGGAGAAAAACTGTTTTTT. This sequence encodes CASYTGRKGEKLFF.

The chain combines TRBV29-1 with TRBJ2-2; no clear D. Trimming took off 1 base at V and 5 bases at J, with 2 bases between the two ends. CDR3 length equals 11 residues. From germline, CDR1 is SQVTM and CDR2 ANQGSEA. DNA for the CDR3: TGCAGCGTTGAAGTGACCGGGGAGCTGTTTTTT. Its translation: CSVEVTGELFF.

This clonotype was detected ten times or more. This CDR3 reads CASSHPFDRVRGYTF. In DNA form, the CDR3 reads TGTGCCAGCAGCCATCCCTTTGACAGGGTTAGGGGCTACACCTTC. V gene TRBV11-2 combines with J gene TRBJ1-2; 7 positions agree with TRBD1. V dropped 5 bases and J dropped 8; count of bases not matched to a gene: 14. This CDR3 spans 15 amino acids. CDR1 is SGHAT and CDR2 is FQNNGV in the germline V gene.

CDR3 coding DNA: TGTGCCAGCAGCCCCCACGGGGACCCTAACTATGGCTACACCTTC. This sequence encodes CASSPHGDPNYGYTF. The chain couples TRBV7-9 to TRBJ1-2; a weak D match, TRBD1 (5 bases). Germline V gene sequence: CDR1 SEHNR, CDR2 FQNEAQ (reference sequence). The CDR3 loop spans 15 amino acids. V was shortened by 5 bases and J by 0 bases, with 13 bases between the two germline ends.

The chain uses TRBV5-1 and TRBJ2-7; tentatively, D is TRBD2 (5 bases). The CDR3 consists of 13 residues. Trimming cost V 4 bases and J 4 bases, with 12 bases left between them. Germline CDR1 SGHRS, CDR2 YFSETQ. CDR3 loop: CASSEDFGYEQYF. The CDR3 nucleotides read TGCGCCAGCAGCGAGGACTTTGGGTACGAGCAGTACTTC. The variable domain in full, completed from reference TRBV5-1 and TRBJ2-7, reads KAGVTQTPRYLIKTRGQQVTLSCSPISGHRSVSWYQQTPGQGLQFLFEYFSETQRNKGNFPGRFSGRQFSNSRSEMNVSTLELGDSALYLCASSEDFGYEQYFGPGTRLTVT.

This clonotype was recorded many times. This CDR3 is CASRDSGGANSPLHF. The CDR3 DNA is TGTGCCAGCAGAGACTCTGGAGGCGCAAATTCACCCCTCCACTTT. This rearrangement joins TRBV3-1 to TRBJ1-6; D is undetermined. The V gene's germline CDR1 is LGHDT and CDR2 YNNKEL (reference sequence). V was shortened by 6 bases and J by 7 bases, with 16 bases between the two germline ends. This CDR3 comprises 15 residues.

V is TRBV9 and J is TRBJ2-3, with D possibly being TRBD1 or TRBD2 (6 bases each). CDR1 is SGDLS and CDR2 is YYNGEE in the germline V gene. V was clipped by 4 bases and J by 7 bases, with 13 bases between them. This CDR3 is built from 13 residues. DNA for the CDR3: TGTGCCAGCAGCCCCCAAGGGGGGAATACGCAGTATTTT. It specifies CASSPQGGNTQYF.

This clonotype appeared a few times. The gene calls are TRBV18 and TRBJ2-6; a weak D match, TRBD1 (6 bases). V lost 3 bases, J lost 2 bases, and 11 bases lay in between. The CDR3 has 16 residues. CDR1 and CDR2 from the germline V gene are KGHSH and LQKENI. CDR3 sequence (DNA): TGTGCCAGCTCACCCCAGGACAGTACTGGGGCCAACGTCCTGACTTTC. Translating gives CASSPQDSTGANVLTF.

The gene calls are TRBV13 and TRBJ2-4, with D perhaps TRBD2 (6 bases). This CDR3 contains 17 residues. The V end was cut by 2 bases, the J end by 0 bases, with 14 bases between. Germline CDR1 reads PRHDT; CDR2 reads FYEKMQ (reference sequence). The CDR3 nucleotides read TGTGCCAGCAGCTTAAAGGTGGTCGGGGGAGCCAAAAACATTCAGTACTTC. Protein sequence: CASSLKVVGGAKNIQYF.

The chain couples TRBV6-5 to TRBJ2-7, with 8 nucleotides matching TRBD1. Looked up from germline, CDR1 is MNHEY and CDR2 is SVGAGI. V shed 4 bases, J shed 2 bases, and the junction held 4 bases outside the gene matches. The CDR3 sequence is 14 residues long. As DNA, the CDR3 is TGTGCCAGCAGTTTGACAGGGGAAGCCTACGAGCAGTACTTC. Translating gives CASSLTGEAYEQYF.

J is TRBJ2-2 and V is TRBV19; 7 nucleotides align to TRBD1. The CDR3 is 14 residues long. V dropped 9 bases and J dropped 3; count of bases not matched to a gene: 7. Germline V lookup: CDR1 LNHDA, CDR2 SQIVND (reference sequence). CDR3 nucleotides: TGTGCCAGCCACAGGGGCCAGTACACCGGGGAGCTGTTTTTT. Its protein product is CASHRGQYTGELFF.

The CDR3 nucleotides are TGTGCCAGCAGCGGAGGGACTAGCGGGATCACAGATACGCAGTATTTT. Translating it yields CASSGGTSGITDTQYF. This chain uses TRBV5-4 with TRBJ2-3; 13 positions agree with TRBD2. CDR3 size: 16 residues. V lost 4 bases to trimming and J lost 2 bases; unmatched junction nucleotides: 4. Germline CDR1 and CDR2: SGHNT and YYREEE (reference sequence).

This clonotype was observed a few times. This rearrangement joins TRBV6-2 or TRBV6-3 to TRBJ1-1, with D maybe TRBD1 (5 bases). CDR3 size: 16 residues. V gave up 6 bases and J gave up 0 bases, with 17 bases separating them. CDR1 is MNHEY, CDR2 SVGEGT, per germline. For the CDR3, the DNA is TGTGCCAGCAGCTACGCGGCAGGGCCCTTGAACACTGAAGCTTTCTTT. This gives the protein CASSYAAGPLNTEAFF.

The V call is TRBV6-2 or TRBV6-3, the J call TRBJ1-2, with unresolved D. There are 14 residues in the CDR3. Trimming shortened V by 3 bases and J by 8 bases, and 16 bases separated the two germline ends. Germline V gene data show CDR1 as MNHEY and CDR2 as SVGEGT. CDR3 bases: TGTGCCAGCAGTTATTCCCGATCTCAAGGGGGCTACACCTTC. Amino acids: CASSYSRSQGGYTF.

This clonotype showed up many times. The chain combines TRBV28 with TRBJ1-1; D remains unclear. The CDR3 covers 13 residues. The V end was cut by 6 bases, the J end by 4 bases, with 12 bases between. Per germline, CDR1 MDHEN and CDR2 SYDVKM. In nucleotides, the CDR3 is TGTGCCAGCAGCCCCGATTGGGGCACTGAAGCTTTCTTT. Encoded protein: CASSPDWGTEAFF. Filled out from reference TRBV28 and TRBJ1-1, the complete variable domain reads DVKVTQSSRYLVKRTGEKVFLECVQDMDHENMFWYRQDPGLGLRLIYFSYDVKMKEKGDIPEGYSVSREKKERFSLILESASTNQTSMYLCASSPDWGTEAFFGQGTRLTVV.

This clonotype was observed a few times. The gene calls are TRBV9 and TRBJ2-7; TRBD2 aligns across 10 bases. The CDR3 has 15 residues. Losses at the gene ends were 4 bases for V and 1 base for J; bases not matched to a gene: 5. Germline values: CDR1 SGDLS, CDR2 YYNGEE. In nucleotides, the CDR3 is TGTGCCAGCAGCCCAACTAGCGGGACTTCCTACGAGCAGTACTTC. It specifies CASSPTSGTSYEQYF.

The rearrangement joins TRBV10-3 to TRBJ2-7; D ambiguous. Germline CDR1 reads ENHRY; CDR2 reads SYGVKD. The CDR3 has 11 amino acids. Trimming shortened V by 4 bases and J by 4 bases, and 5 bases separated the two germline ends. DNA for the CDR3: TGTGCCATCAGTGGTCTTTACGAGCAGTACTTC. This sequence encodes CAISGLYEQYF.

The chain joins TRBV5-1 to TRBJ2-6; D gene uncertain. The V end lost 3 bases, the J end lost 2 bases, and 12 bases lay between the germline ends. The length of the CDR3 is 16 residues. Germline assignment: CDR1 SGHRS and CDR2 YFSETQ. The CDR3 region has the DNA TGCGCCAGCAGCTCCTACCCCGAGCCTGGGGCCAACGTCCTGACTTTC. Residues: CASSSYPEPGANVLTF. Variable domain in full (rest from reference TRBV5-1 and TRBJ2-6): KAGVTQTPRYLIKTRGQQVTLSCSPISGHRSVSWYQQTPGQGLQFLFEYFSETQRNKGNFPGRFSGRQFSNSRSEMNVSTLELGDSALYLCASSSYPEPGANVLTFGAGSRLTVL.

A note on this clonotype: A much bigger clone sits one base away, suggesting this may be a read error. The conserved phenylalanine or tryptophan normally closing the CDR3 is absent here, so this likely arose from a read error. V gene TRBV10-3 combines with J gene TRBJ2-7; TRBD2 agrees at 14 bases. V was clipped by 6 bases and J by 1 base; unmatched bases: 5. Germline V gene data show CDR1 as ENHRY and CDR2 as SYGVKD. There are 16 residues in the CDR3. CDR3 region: CAISPGLAGGSYEQYL. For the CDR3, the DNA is TGTGCCATCAGCCCTGGACTAGCGGGAGGTTCCTACGAGCAGTACCTC.

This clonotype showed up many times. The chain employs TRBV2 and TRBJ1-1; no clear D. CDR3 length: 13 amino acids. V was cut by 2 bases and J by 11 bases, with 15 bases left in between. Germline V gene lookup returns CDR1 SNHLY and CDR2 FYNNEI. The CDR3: CASSESERNKAFF. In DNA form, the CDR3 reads TGTGCCAGCAGTGAATCTGAAAGAAACAAGGCTTTCTTT. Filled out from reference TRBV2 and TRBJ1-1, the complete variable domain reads EPEVTQTPSHQVTQMGQEVILRCVPISNHLYFYWYRQILGQKVEFLVSFYNNEISEKSEIFDDQFSVERPDGSNFTLKIRSTKLEDSAMYFCASSESERNKAFFGQGTRLTVV.